The subject of this entry is one T cell receptor (beta chain). This entry belongs to a study of blood T cell repertoires in COVID-19. Study background: Material from acute and convalescent COVID-19 was sourced from the United States, Italy and Spain. T cells, B-cell-depleted T cells, or PBMCs provided the cDNA or gDNA that served as material.

How the authors handled the data: How many nucleated cells were present was estimated from reference gene primer amplification. This table comes from immunoSEQ multiplex PCR, and its TCRdb copy is limited to in-frame clones, with some not included. V, J and clone size were drawn from that table, and D and trimming were deduced from the DNA. The profile shows some 180,000 clones, around 90% of them singletons. This clonotype originated in a man aged 55-75 years with active or convalescent COVID-19. The sample was peripheral blood.

Here the CDR3 reads CASSLRFNFNEKLFF. CDR3 in DNA: TGTGCCAGCAGCCTACGGTTCAACTTTAATGAAAAACTGTTTTTT. The genes are TRBV14 and TRBJ1-4; D is ambiguous. The CDR3 consists of 15 residues. Germline V gene lookup returns CDR1 SGHDN and CDR2 FVKESK. The ends were cut back, 4 bases at V and 4 bases at J, with 13 bases in the middle.